The 2 T cell receptor beta chains reported below all come from one sample, sequenced in a study of control samples from healthy donors and cancer patients. Measured with immunoSEQ multiplex PCR; TCRdb has only the in-frame clones, and not every one. The table has around 130,000 clones, roughly 90% seen once. The sample consisted of blood. The receptors were gathered from a man aged 50 or older in good health.

This clone turned up a few times. The J gene is TRBJ1-1, the V gene TRBV6-5; the D gene is possibly TRBD1 (5 bases). The CDR3 is made up of 14 amino acids. Trimming removed 6 bases at V and 1 base at J, with 12 bases between. Germline CDR1 MNHEY, CDR2 SVGAGI. The CDR3 protein is CASRNDRRNTEAFF. CDR3 nucleotides: TGTGCCAGCAGGAATGACAGAAGGAACACTGAAGCTTTCTTT.

V usage is TRBV6-5 and J usage is TRBJ2-3; 7 bases map to TRBD1. V was pared by 9 bases and J by 2 bases, with 11 bases of the junction left unmatched. The CDR3 is made up of 15 amino acids. Germline V gene sequence: CDR1 MNHEY, CDR2 SVGAGI. The CDR3 here is CASSTGATLTDTQYF. The CDR3, as DNA: TGTGCCAGTAGTACAGGGGCGACACTCACAGATACGCAGTATTTT.